This TCR beta chain was recovered during a study of T cells expressing NK-cell markers. Study summary: According to the study, TCR beta repertoires originated from sorted CD3+CD56+NKG2C+, CD3+CD56+NKG2C- and CD3+CD56-NKG2C+ T cells. HCMV seropositivity marked most of the eight sequenced donors; one was seronegative. Whole-study results and caveats: For 5 to 7 donors, the dominant NKG2C+ clonotypes made up about 1.0-8% of their CD8+ T cells.

About this clonotype: What it binds is unknown.

TCRdb derives one entry per CDR3 protein from the 5' RACE reads, leaving out DNA. The sample totals about 380,000 distinct CDR3 sequences. The origin of this receptor is a man aged 18 to 69 in good health. Sequenced material: blood T cells: a sorted CD56 or NKG2C T cell subset, CD4+ or CD8+ T cells, or bulk PBMC T cells (not recorded which).

The CDR3 reads CASSSNTGELFF. V usage is TRBV18 and J usage is TRBJ2-2. The CDR3 spans 12 residues. Germline-derived CDR1 and CDR2 are KGHSH and LQKENI.